One sample yielded the 24 T cell receptor beta chains listed below, sequenced in a study of T cells expressing NK-cell markers. Using the 5' RACE reads, TCRdb records one entry per CDR3 protein without DNA. The table gives roughly 150,000 distinct CDR3 sequences; the top ten clones make up roughly 18% of it. Sequenced sample: blood T cells: a sorted CD56 or NKG2C T cell subset, CD4+ or CD8+ T cells, or bulk PBMC T cells (not recorded which). The receptors come from a woman between 18 and 69 years old in good health.

J is TRBJ2-1 and V is TRBV2; the TRBD2 assignment by TCRdb is unverifiable without DNA. The CDR3 runs to 15 residues. Germline loops: CDR1 SNHLY, CDR2 FYNNEI. CDR3 protein: CASSEGTSDLYEQFF. Combining the CDR3 with reference TRBV2 and TRBJ2-1 gives the whole variable domain EPEVTQTPSHQVTQMGQEVILRCVPISNHLYFYWYRQILGQKVEFLVSFYNNEISEKSEIFDDQFSVERPDGSNFTLKIRSTKLEDSAMYFCASSEGTSDLYEQFFGPGTRLTVL.

The chain couples TRBV3-1 to TRBJ2-2; checking the TCRdb D call of TRBD1 is not possible without DNA. Germline CDR1 LGHDT, CDR2 YNNKEL (reference sequence). The CDR3 is 17 amino acids. CDR3 sequence: CASSQEGGAGYTGELFF.

The rearrangement uses TRBV5-1 and TRBJ2-1; TCRdb calls TRBD1, which cannot be checked without DNA. The CDR3 runs to 12 residues. Germline CDR1 reads SGHRS; CDR2 reads YFSETQ. The CDR3 region is CASSRDTNEQFF.

This chain uses TRBV24-1 with TRBJ2-1; TCRdb selects TRBD2, and the lack of DNA leaves this call unchecked. The CDR3 runs 14 residues. The germline gives CDR1 KGHDR, CDR2 SFDVKD. The CDR3 protein is CATSLAGPYNEQFF.

The V gene is TRBV29-1, the J gene TRBJ2-3; without DNA, the TCRdb call of TRBD2 cannot be checked. The CDR3 covers 12 residues. Germline CDR1 and CDR2: SQVTM and ANQGSEA. This CDR3 reads CSVEPSGNAQYF.

The J gene is TRBJ2-5, the V gene TRBV20-1; without DNA, the TCRdb call of TRBD2 cannot be checked. The CDR3 has 15 residues. Germline lookup yields CDR1 DFQATT and CDR2 SNEGSKA (reference sequence). The CDR3 sequence: CSARPGSSGYETQYF.

This rearrangement joins TRBV2 to TRBJ1-2. The CDR3 is 15 amino acids. CDR1 SNHLY and CDR2 FYNNEI come from the germline V gene. CDR3 residues: CASSAGDREIYGYTF.

The chain couples TRBV15 to TRBJ1-2; TCRdb's D call, TRBD1, is unchecked because there is no DNA. Germline assignment: CDR1 LNHNV and CDR2 YYDKDF (reference sequence). CDR3 length equals 14 residues. CDR3 in amino acids: CATSRVGQIYGYTF.

The chain is built from TRBV20-1 and TRBJ1-3. CDR1 is DFQATT, CDR2 SNEGSKA, per germline (reference sequence). The length of the CDR3 is 14 residues. CDR3 in amino acids: CSARDGRGGNTIYF.

The chain employs TRBV20-1 and TRBJ2-1; TCRdb selects TRBD2, and the lack of DNA leaves this call unchecked. In germline, CDR1 is DFQATT, CDR2 SNEGSKA (reference sequence). This CDR3 comprises 14 residues. CDR3 in amino acids: CSASSGESYNEQFF.

The chain has TRBV20-1 and TRBJ2-4. The CDR3 is 13 residues long. The germline CDR1 and CDR2 sequences are DFQATT and SNEGSKA (reference sequence). The CDR3: CSAVTLAKNIQYF.

The chain couples TRBV6-1 to TRBJ1-1; TCRdb picks TRBD1, but there is no DNA to check that call. The germline gives CDR1 MNHNS, CDR2 SASEGT. The CDR3 contains 14 residues. The CDR3: CASRIRDRGPEAFF.

V is TRBV5-6 and J is TRBJ1-4. The CDR3 is 14 amino acids. The germline V gene has CDR1 SGHDT and CDR2 YYEEEE. This CDR3 is CASSLGTPNEKLFF.

V and J are TRBV5-1 and TRBJ2-1; TCRdb's assignment of TRBD1 cannot be checked, as there is no DNA. This CDR3 has 14 residues. In germline, CDR1 is SGHRS, CDR2 YFSETQ. The CDR3 sequence is CASGTGGSYNEQFF.

The J gene is TRBJ1-2, the V gene TRBV6-5. The length of the CDR3 is 14 residues. CDR1 is MNHEY, CDR2 SVGAGI, per germline. The CDR3 spells CASSSWVTNYGYTF.

The chain recombines TRBV19 with TRBJ1-1. Germline assignment: CDR1 LNHDA and CDR2 SQIVND (reference sequence). This CDR3 is built from 13 residues. The CDR3 loop is CASIGPRYTEAFF. The full variable domain, in which reference TRBV19 and TRBJ1-1 provide the parts outside the CDR3, is DGGITQSPKYLFRKEGQNVTLSCEQNLNHDAMYWYRQDPGQGLRLIYYSQIVNDFQKGDIAEGYSVSREKKESFPLTVTSAQKNPTAFYLCASIGPRYTEAFFGQGTRLTVV.

The chain uses TRBV20-1 and TRBJ2-1. Per germline, CDR1 DFQATT and CDR2 SNEGSKA (reference sequence). This CDR3 has 12 amino acids. The chain's CDR3 is CSARQQHNEQFF.

V usage is TRBV4-1 and J usage is TRBJ2-1; TCRdb names TRBD2, which stays unverified in the absence of DNA. Per germline, CDR1 MGHRA and CDR2 YSYEKL. This CDR3 comprises 16 residues. The CDR3: CASSQDRTSEDNEQFF.

This chain uses TRBV18 with TRBJ2-1; TCRdb picks TRBD1, but there is no DNA to check that call. Germline V gene data show CDR1 as KGHSH and CDR2 as LQKENI. This CDR3 is 15 amino acids long. The CDR3 protein is CASSPAGAVYNEQFF. Combining the CDR3 with reference TRBV18 and TRBJ2-1 gives the whole variable domain NAGVMQNPRHLVRRRGQEARLRCSPMKGHSHVYWYRQLPEEGLKFMVYLQKENIIDESGMPKERFSAEFPKEGPSILRIQQVVRGDSAAYFCASSPAGAVYNEQFFGPGTRLTVL.

The rearrangement joins TRBV7-9 to TRBJ2-7; the TCRdb D gene call, TRBD1, has no DNA to confirm it. CDR3 length: 13 residues. CDR1 is SEHNR and CDR2 is FQNEAQ in the germline V gene (reference sequence). CDR3 in amino acids: CASSFGASYEQYF.

This chain joins TRBV25-1 and TRBJ2-2; TCRdb lists TRBD1, though no DNA is available to test this call. Germline V gene sequence: CDR1 MGHDK, CDR2 SYGVNS. CDR3 size: 17 residues. CDR3 sequence reads: CASSDPLGQTKTGELFF.

This rearrangement joins TRBV7-3 to TRBJ2-1; TCRdb's assignment of TRBD2 cannot be checked, as there is no DNA. Germline lookup yields CDR1 SGHTA and CDR2 FQGTGA. This CDR3 is 17 amino acids long. The CDR3 is CASSSSAFAGGRGEQFF.

The chain joins TRBV10-3 to TRBJ2-7; the D call of TRBD1 rests on TCRdb alone, since no DNA is present to check it. The V gene's germline CDR1 is ENHRY and CDR2 SYGVKD. The length of the CDR3 is 15 residues. The CDR3: CAISESRSQGSEQYF.

This chain connects TRBV11-2 to TRBJ2-4; TCRdb lists TRBD1, though no DNA is available to test this call. CDR3 length: 18 residues. Germline CDR1 SGHAT, CDR2 FQNNGV. Here the CDR3 reads CASSLGTLSTLAKNIQYF.